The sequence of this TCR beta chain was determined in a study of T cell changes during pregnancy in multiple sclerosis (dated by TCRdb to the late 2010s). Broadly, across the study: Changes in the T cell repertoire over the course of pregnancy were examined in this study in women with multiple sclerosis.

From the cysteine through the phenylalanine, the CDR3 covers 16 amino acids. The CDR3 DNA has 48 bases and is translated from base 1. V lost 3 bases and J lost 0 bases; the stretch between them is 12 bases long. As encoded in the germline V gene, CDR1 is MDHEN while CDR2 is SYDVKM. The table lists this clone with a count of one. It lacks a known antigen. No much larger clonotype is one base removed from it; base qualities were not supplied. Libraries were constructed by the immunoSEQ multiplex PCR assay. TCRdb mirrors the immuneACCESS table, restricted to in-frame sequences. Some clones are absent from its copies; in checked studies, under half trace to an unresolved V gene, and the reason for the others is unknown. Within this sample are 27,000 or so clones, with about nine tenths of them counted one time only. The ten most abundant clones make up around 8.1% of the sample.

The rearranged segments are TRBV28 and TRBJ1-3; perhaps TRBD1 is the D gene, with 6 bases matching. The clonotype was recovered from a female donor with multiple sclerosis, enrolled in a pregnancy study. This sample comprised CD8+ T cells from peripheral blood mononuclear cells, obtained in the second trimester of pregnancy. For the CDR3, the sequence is CASSFGGPSSGNTIYF. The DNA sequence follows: TGTGCCAGCAGTTTCGGGGGGCCATCCTCTGGAAACACCATATATTTT.